This T cell receptor (beta chain) was identified during a study of OX40 agonist ivuxolimab in advanced cancers. The table came from immunoSEQ multiplex PCR; TCRdb's copy has only in-frame clones and leaves some out. Of roughly 80,000 clones in the sample, approximately 91% are singletons; the top ten hold less than 0.75%. Study-level points and caveats: Average numbers of expanded clones were greater in CD8+ T cells than in CD4+. Clonal expansion from baseline to week 6 occurred in both CD4+ and CD8+ T cells. Several nonresponders also turned out to have low normalized T-cell clonal expansion.

About this clone itself: Its antigen is still unknown.

Sequencing was performed on CD4+ or CD8+ T cells sorted from blood, taken in a trial of the OX40 agonist ivuxolimab. The source is an adult with an advanced solid tumor such as melanoma, head and neck, liver or kidney cancer.

CDR3 residues: CASSPGPMNTEAFF. The DNA for the CDR3 is TGTGCCAGCAGCCCGGGACCGATGAACACTGAAGCTTTCTTT. The chain links TRBV7-8 to TRBJ1-1, with D possibly matching TRBD1 (5 bases). Germline V gives CDR1 SGHVS, CDR2 FQNEAQ. V shed 5 bases and J shed 0 bases, with 10 bases lying between them. The CDR3 spans 14 residues.